Listed below are T cell receptor beta chains from one sample, sequenced in a study of Ad26.COV2.S vaccination and SARS-CoV-2 variants. Measured with immunoSEQ multiplex PCR; TCRdb has only the in-frame clones, and not every one. The sample gives fewer than 400,000 clones, about 82% of which show up once; 1.5% to 2.5% is in the top ten. Sequenced material: peripheral blood, taken in a trial of Ad26.COV2.S vaccine versus placebo. The receptors come from a person between 18 and 65 years old who received the Ad26.COV2.S COVID-19 vaccine or a placebo. The CDR3 runs from the conserved cysteine through the conserved F or W. The order of the fields is J gene, V gene, clone size, D gene, CDR3 protein, CDR3 DNA. A D gene is named only where the DNA matches it firmly. Some rows mark clone size as missing; the rest say once, few, many or name a class of expanded clone.

J: TRBJ1-2
V: TRBV5-6
size: .
D: TRBD1
CDR3: CASSSGTADFRKGYGYTF
DNA: TGTGCCAGCAGCTCCGGGACAGCAGACTTTCGAAAGGGCTATGGCTACACCTTC

J: TRBJ1-4
V: TRBV10-3
size: .
D: .
CDR3: CAISEGTTNEKLFF
DNA: TGTGCCATCAGTGAGGGCACAACTAATGAAAAACTGTTTTTT

J: TRBJ2-2
V: TRBV30
size: .
D: .
CDR3: CAWSTGGTGELFF
DNA: TGTGCCTGGAGCACAGGTGGCACCGGGGAGCTGTTTTTT

J: TRBJ2-7
V: TRBV2
size: .
D: TRBD1
CDR3: CASRPTIPDRGPNYEQYF
DNA: TGTGCCAGCAGACCGACAATCCCCGACAGGGGGCCGAACTACGAGCAGTACTTC

J: TRBJ1-2
V: TRBV2
size: .
D: .
CDR3: CASSSGLSYGYTF
DNA: TGTGCCAGCAGTTCGGGCCTGAGCTATGGCTACACCTTC

J: TRBJ2-7
V: TRBV15
size: .
D: .
CDR3: CATSRDVGTEQYF
DNA: TGTGCCACCAGCAGAGATGTAGGGACCGAGCAGTACTTC

J: TRBJ2-7
V: TRBV5-1
size: few
D: .
CDR3: CASNPLTGPEQYF
DNA: TGCGCCAGCAACCCGTTAACAGGGCCCGAGCAGTACTTC

J: TRBJ1-3
V: TRBV2
size: .
D: TRBD1
CDR3: CASSVSRGPGNTIYF
DNA: TGTGCCAGCAGTGTTAGCAGGGGGCCTGGAAACACCATATATTTT

J: TRBJ1-4
V: TRBV19
size: .
D: .
CDR3: CASRSRDIPSEKLFF
DNA: TGTGCCAGTCGCTCCCGGGACATCCCCTCTGAAAAACTGTTTTTT

J: TRBJ2-1
V: TRBV18
size: .
D: TRBD2
CDR3: CASSPPGLAGGPYNEQFF
DNA: TGTGCCAGCTCACCACCCGGACTAGCGGGGGGCCCTTACAATGAGCAGTTCTTC

J: TRBJ2-6
V: TRBV7-3
size: .
D: .
CDR3: CASSPRGIGANVLTF
DNA: TGTGCCAGCAGCCCCCGCGGGATCGGGGCCAACGTCCTGACTTTC

J: TRBJ2-3
V: TRBV5-1
size: .
D: .
CDR3: CASSLVVGGPTDTQYF
DNA: TGCGCCAGCAGCTTGGTAGTGGGGGGACCCACAGATACGCAGTATTTT

J: TRBJ1-2
V: TRBV3-1/TRBV3-2
size: once
D: .
CDR3: CASSQDGRRMKNTF
DNA: TGTGCCAGCAGCCAAGATGGGCGCAGGATGAAGAACACCTTC

J: TRBJ2-3
V: TRBV20-1
size: .
D: .
CDR3: CSASFAVRGTDTQYF
DNA: TGCAGTGCTAGTTTTGCCGTCAGGGGCACAGATACGCAGTATTTT

J: TRBJ2-1
V: TRBV18
size: .
D: TRBD2
CDR3: CASSNRSMAGGPRNEQFF
DNA: TGTGCCAGCTCGAACCGAAGTATGGCGGGGGGGCCGAGGAATGAGCAGTTCTTC

J: TRBJ1-5
V: TRBV5-4
size: .
D: .
CDR3: CASSLAGKGNQPQHF
DNA: TGTGCCAGCAGCTTGGCAGGGAAGGGCAATCAGCCCCAGCATTTT